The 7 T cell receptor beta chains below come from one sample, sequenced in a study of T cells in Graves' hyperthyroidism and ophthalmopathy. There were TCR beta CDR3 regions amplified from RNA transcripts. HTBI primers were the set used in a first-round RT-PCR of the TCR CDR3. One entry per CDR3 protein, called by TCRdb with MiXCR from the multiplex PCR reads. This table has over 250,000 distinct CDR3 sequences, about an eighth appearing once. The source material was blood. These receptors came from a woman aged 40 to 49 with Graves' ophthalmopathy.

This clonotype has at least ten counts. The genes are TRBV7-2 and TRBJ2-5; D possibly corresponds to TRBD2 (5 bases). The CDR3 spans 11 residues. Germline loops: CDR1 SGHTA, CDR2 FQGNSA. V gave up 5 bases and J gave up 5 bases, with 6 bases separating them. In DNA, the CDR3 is TGTGCCAGCAGCAGAGGGGAGACCCAGTACTTC. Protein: CASSRGETQYF.

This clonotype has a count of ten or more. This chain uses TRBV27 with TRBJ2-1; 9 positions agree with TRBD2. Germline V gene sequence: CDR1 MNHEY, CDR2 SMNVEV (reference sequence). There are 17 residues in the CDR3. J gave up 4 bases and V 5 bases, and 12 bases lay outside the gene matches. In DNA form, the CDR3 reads TGTGCCAGCAGTACCGTAGCGGGAGTAAATTTGTACAATGAGCAGTTCTTC. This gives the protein CASSTVAGVNLYNEQFF.

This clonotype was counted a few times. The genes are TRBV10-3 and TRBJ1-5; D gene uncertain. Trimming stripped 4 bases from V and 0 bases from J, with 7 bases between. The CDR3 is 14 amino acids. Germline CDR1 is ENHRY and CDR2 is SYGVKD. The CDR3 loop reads CAISAQYSNQPQHF. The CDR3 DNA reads TGTGCCATCAGTGCACAGTATAGCAATCAGCCCCAGCATTTT.

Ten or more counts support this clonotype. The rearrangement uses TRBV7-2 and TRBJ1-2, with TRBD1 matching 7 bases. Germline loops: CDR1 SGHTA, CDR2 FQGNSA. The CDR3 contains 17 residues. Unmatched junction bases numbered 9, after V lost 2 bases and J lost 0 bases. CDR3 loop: CASSLPLSGQPNYGYTF. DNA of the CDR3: TGTGCCAGCAGCTTACCTTTATCGGGACAGCCTAACTATGGCTACACCTTC.

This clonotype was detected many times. DNA for the CDR3: TGCAGTGCTAGAGATACCCAGCCTGAAGCTTTCTTT. Its translation: CSARDTQPEAFF. The chain links TRBV20-1 to TRBJ1-1; no firm D call. With 0 bases removed from V and 6 bases from J, the gap between germline ends came to 8 bases. Germline assignment: CDR1 DFQATT and CDR2 SNEGSKA (reference sequence). The CDR3 covers 12 residues.

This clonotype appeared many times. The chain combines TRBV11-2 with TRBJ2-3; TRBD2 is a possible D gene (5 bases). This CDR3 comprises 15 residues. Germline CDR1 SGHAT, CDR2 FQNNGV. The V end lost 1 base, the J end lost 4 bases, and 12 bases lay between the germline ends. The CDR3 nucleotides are TGTGCCAGCAGCTTAGGAGGTACTAGATCAGATACGCAGTATTTT. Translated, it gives CASSLGGTRSDTQYF.

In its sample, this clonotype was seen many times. CDR3 sequence: CASSSLSLGDTEAFF. CDR3 DNA: TGTGCCAGCAGTTCTTTAAGTCTCGGGGACACTGAAGCTTTCTTT. This sequence joins TRBV27 and TRBJ1-1, with D unresolved. Per the germline V gene, CDR1 is MNHEY and CDR2 is SMNVEV (reference sequence). This CDR3 contains 15 residues. Between the trimmed V and J ends, which lost 4 bases and 3 bases, there was a span of 15 bases.